The rows below give T cell receptor beta chains drawn from one sample of a study of technical replicates of blood from several donors. Here immunoSEQ multiplex PCR was the method, and the copy in TCRdb shows in-frame clones only, minus some. The sample lists roughly 50,000 clones; about 95% were seen once. The sequencing sample was made of PBMCs. These receptors originate from a human donor in good health. Some clones in this sample may be carry-over from other donors' samples. The CDR3 runs from the conserved cysteine through the conserved F or W. The D gene is left open where the match is weak.

d_call: -
j_call: TRBJ1-6
v_call: TRBV5-1
cdr3_aa: CASSVPLRGGENSPLHF

d_call: TRBD1
j_call: TRBJ1-1
v_call: TRBV7-2
cdr3_aa: CASSFQGGQGRTFF

d_call: -
j_call: TRBJ2-7
v_call: TRBV6-5
cdr3_aa: CASSYSTPMDEQYF

d_call: TRBD2
j_call: TRBJ2-5
v_call: TRBV6-4
cdr3_aa: CASSVSSGGQETQYF

d_call: TRBD2
j_call: TRBJ2-5
v_call: TRBV4-1
cdr3_aa: CASSQRDLAGEETQYF

d_call: TRBD1
j_call: TRBJ1-5
v_call: TRBV27
cdr3_aa: CASSLLGGVQPQHF

d_call: -
j_call: TRBJ2-7
v_call: TRBV7-2
cdr3_aa: CASSLAGNSYEQYF

d_call: TRBD1
j_call: TRBJ1-6
v_call: TRBV5-1
cdr3_aa: CASQESGTGDSPLHF

d_call: -
j_call: TRBJ1-1
v_call: TRBV7-2
cdr3_aa: CASSPRGNTEAFF

d_call: TRBD1
j_call: TRBJ2-1
v_call: TRBV25-1
cdr3_aa: CASSDPGQGFGEQFF

d_call: -
j_call: TRBJ2-5
v_call: TRBV5-6
cdr3_aa: CASSFRTATATQYF